This TCR beta chain was sequenced in a study of CD8 T cell repertoires and HIV-1 epitope variants. This clone was seen just once. The method was immunoSEQ multiplex PCR; TCRdb's version includes in-frame clones alone and lacks a portion of them. The sample lists tens of thousands of clones; almost 75% were seen once. The sequence was collected from a male donor with HIV. The sample was uncultured baseline CD8+ T cells from peripheral blood mononuclear cells (PBMCs).

The CDR3 nucleotides are TGTGCCAGTAGTATAGGCAGCCCCGCTAACTATGGCTACACCTTC. The encoded protein is CASSIGSPANYGYTF. The V call is TRBV19, the J call TRBJ1-2; unclear D gene. The CDR3 runs to 15 residues. Germline CDR1 reads LNHDA; CDR2 reads SQIVND (reference sequence). V lost 1 base, J lost 0 bases, and 9 bases lay in between.